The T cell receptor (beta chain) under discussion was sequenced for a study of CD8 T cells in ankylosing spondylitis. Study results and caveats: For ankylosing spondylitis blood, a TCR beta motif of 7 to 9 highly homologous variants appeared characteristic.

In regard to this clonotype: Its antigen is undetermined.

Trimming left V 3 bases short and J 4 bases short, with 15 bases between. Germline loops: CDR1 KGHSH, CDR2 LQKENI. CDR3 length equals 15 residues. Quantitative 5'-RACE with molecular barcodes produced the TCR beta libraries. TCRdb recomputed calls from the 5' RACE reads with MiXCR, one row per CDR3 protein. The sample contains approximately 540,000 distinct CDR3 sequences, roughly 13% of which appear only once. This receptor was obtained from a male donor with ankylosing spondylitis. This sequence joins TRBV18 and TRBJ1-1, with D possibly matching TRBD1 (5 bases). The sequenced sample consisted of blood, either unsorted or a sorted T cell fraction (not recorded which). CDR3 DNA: TGTGCCAGCTCACCCGTCCCAGGTGGGACCACTGAAGCTTTCTTT. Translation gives CASSPVPGGTTEAFF.